The 10 T cell receptor beta chains below all came from one sample that was sequenced in a study of blood T cell repertoires in COVID-19. The repertoire was sequenced with immunoSEQ multiplex PCR; TCRdb's copy has only in-frame clones and lacks some. The top ten hold around 4% of the sample, which has roughly 380,000 clones, over 85% seen once. Sample: peripheral blood. These receptors were collected from a woman aged 60 to 75 with COVID-19, enrolled during active disease.

CDR3 DNA sequence: TGTGCCTGCCTCGGTCGCGACAGGGGTACCTACGAGCAGTACTTC. As protein: CACLGRDRGTYEQYF. The chain has TRBV6-5 and TRBJ2-7, with 8 bases aligning to TRBD1. This CDR3 is built from 15 residues. V trimming: 11 bases; J trimming: 2 bases; junction bases outside the gene matches: 14. CDR1 MNHEY and CDR2 SVGAGI come from the germline V gene.

The chain carries TRBV21-1 and TRBJ2-7; the table's D call TRBD2 went unverified against the DNA. TRBV21-1 is a known pseudogene. CDR3 size: 17 residues. Written as DNA, the CDR3 is TGTGCCAGCACGAGTCAACTAGCGGGGATTGAAGACTACGAGCAGTACTTC. As protein: CASTSQLAGIEDYEQYF.

This sequence joins TRBV6-1 and TRBJ2-5; TRBD2 agrees at 7 bases. The germline CDR1 and CDR2 sequences are MNHNS and SASEGT. The J segment lost 4 bases and the V segment lost 2 bases, leaving 7 bases of the junction unmatched. CDR3 length: 15 amino acids. The CDR3 reads CASSESPSSGETQYF. The DNA for the CDR3 is TGTGCCAGCAGTGAATCTCCGTCTAGCGGAGAGACCCAGTACTTC.

The chain recombines TRBV9 with TRBJ2-7; D is perhaps TRBD2 (5 bases). Germline assignment: CDR1 SGDLS and CDR2 YYNGEE. This CDR3 contains 14 residues. V was trimmed by 4 bases and J by 7 bases, leaving 18 bases between them. This chain's CDR3 is CASSSAVGTGEQYF. The CDR3 nucleotides are TGTGCCAGCAGCTCCGCGGTCGGTACGGGGGAGCAGTACTTC.

The CDR3 protein is CASSIMDSGEQYF. DNA for the CDR3: TGTGCCAGTAGTATAATGGACAGCGGCGAGCAGTACTTC. The chain is built from TRBV19 and TRBJ2-7; maybe TRBD1 (6 bases). V was clipped by 2 bases and J by 6 bases, with 11 bases between them. The germline V gene encodes CDR1 LNHDA and CDR2 SQIVND (reference sequence). The length of the CDR3 is 13 residues.

As for this clone: The sample has other DNA sequences that encode this CDR3 too. In DNA, the CDR3 is TGTGCCAGCAGCCCGGGACAGAGCTATGGCTACACCTTC. Translated: CASSPGQSYGYTF. This chain links TRBV5-6 with TRBJ1-2; 7 bases align to TRBD1. CDR3 length: 13 residues. J gave up 4 bases and V 4 bases, and 4 bases lay outside the gene matches. From germline, CDR1 is SGHDT and CDR2 YYEEEE.

V gene TRBV2 combines with J gene TRBJ2-6; D is perhaps TRBD2 (5 bases). The CDR3 is 15 residues long. Germline values: CDR1 SNHLY, CDR2 FYNNEI. V lost 2 bases, J lost 4 bases, and 9 bases lay in between. CDR3 amino acids: CASSERGPGANVLTF. CDR3 coding DNA: TGTGCCAGCAGTGAACGGGGTCCCGGGGCCAACGTCCTGACTTTC.

This chain connects TRBV28 to TRBJ1-4, with D perhaps TRBD1 (6 bases). Germline CDR1 MDHEN, CDR2 SYDVKM. Trimming cost V 6 bases and J 7 bases, with 21 bases left between them. CDR3 length: 16 residues. CDR3 coding DNA: TGTGCCAGCAGACCCAGGGGCACGGCGGGAGGTGAAAAACTGTTTTTT. This gives the protein CASRPRGTAGGEKLFF. The full variable domain, with the rest looked up from reference TRBV28 and TRBJ1-4, is DVKVTQSSRYLVKRTGEKVFLECVQDMDHENMFWYRQDPGLGLRLIYFSYDVKMKEKGDIPEGYSVSREKKERFSLILESASTNQTSMYLCASRPRGTAGGEKLFFGSGTQLSVL.

This sequence joins TRBV5-1 and TRBJ2-5, with a weak D call TRBD2 (6 bases). CDR3 length: 14 amino acids. CDR1 is SGHRS, CDR2 YFSETQ, per germline. V lost 0 bases and J 6 bases, leaving 12 bases between the germline ends. The CDR3 loop is CASSLEAGGKTQYF. DNA for the CDR3: TGCGCCAGCAGCTTGGAGGCCGGGGGAAAGACCCAGTACTTC.

The rearrangement joins TRBV5-4 to TRBJ1-1; 9 bases are a match to TRBD1. Germline assignment: CDR1 SGHNT and CDR2 YYREEE (reference sequence). CDR3 length: 16 residues. V lost 4 bases and J lost 0; bases outside the gene matches: 7. CDR3 region: CASSTGQGQVNTEAFF. The CDR3 nucleotides are TGTGCCAGCAGCACGGGACAGGGTCAGGTGAACACTGAAGCTTTCTTT. Full variable domain (missing parts from reference TRBV5-4 and TRBJ1-1): ETGVTQSPTHLIKTRGQQVTLRCSSQSGHNTVSWYQQALGQGPQFIFQYYREEENGRGNFPPRFSGLQFPNYSSELNVNALELDDSALYLCASSTGQGQVNTEAFFGQGTRLTVV.